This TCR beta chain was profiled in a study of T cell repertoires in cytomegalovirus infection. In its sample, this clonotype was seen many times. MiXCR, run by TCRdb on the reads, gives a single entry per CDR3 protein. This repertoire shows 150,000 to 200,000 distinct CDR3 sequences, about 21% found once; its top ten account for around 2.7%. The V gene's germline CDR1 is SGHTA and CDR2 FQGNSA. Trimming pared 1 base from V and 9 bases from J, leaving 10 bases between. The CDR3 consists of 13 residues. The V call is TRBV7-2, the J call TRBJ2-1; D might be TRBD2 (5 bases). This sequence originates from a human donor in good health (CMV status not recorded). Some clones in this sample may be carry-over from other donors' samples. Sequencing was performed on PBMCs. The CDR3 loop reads CASSLVREGEQFF. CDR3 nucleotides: TGTGCCAGCAGCTTAGTCAGAGAGGGTGAGCAGTTCTTC.